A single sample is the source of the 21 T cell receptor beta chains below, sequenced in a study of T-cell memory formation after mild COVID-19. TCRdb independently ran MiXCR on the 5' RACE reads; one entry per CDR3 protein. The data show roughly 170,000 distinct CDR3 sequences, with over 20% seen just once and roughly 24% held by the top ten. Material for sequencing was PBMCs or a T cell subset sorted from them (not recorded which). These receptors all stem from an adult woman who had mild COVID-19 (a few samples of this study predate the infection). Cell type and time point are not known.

CDR3 nucleotides: TGCGCCAGCAGCCAAGACGCCGGATCGAACACTGAAGCTTTCTTT. As protein: CASSQDAGSNTEAFF. The chain uses TRBV4-3 and TRBJ1-1; D is undetermined. The CDR3 loop spans 15 amino acids. CDR1 and CDR2 from the germline V gene are LGHNA and YSLEER. V lost 0 bases to trimming and J lost 1 base, with 9 bases between them.

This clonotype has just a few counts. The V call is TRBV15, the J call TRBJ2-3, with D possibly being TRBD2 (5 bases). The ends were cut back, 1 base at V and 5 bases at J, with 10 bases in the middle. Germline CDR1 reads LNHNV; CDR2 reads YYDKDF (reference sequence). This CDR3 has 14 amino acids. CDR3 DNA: TGTGCCACCAGCAGAGTGGGTGAGGGAGATACGCAGTATTTT. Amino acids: CATSRVGEGDTQYF.

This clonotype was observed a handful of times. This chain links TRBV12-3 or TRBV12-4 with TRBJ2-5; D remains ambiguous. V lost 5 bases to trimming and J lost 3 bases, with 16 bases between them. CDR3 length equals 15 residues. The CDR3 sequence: CASSPVVTAKETQYF. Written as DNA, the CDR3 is TGTGCCAGCAGTCCCGTGGTCACGGCGAAAGAGACCCAGTACTTC.

The CDR3 DNA reads TGCAGTGCTAGAGAAAGTCCCGGGACCCCCGAGCAGTACTTC. It encodes CSARESPGTPEQYF. The chain uses TRBV20-1 and TRBJ2-7, with D perhaps being TRBD1 or TRBD2 (5 bases each). This CDR3 comprises 14 residues. V shed 0 bases and J shed 6 bases, with 15 bases lying between them. The germline gives CDR1 DFQATT, CDR2 SNEGSKA (reference sequence).

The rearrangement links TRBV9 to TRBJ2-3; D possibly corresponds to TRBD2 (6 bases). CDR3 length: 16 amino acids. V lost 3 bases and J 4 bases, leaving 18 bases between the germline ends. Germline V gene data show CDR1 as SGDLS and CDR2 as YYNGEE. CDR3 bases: TGTGCCAGCAGCGCCCACCTCAATGCGGGGCCAGATACGCAGTATTTT. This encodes CASSAHLNAGPDTQYF.

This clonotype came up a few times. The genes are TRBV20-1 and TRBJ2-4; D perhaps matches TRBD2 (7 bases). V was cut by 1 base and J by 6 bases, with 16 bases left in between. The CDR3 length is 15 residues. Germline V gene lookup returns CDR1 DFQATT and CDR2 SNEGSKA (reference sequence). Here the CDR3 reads CSARGVGGRRNIQYF. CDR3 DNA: TGCAGTGCTAGAGGTGTCGGGGGGCGCAGAAACATTCAGTACTTC.

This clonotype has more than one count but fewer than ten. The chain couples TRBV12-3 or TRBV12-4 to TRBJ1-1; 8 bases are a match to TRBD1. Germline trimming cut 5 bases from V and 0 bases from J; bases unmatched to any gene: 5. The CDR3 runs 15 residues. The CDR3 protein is CASSPTGGVNTEAFF. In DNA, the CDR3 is TGTGCCAGCAGTCCTACAGGGGGGGTGAACACTGAAGCTTTCTTT.

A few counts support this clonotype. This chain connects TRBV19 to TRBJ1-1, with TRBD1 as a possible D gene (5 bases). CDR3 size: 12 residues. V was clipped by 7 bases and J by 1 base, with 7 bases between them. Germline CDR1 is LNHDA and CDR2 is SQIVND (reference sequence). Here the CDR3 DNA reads TGTGCCAGTACTACAGGGAACACTGAAGCTTTCTTT. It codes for CASTTGNTEAFF.

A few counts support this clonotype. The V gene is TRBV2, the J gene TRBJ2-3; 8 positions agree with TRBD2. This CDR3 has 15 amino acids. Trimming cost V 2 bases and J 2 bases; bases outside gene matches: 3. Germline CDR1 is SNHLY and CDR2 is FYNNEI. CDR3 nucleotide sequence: TGTGCCAGCAGTGAACTAGCGGGCGTCACAGATACGCAGTATTTT. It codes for CASSELAGVTDTQYF.

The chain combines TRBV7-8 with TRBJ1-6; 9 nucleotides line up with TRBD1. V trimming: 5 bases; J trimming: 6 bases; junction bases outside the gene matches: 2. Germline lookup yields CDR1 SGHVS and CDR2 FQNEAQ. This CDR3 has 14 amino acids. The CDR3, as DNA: TGTGCCAGCAGCATGGACAGGGGTAATTCACCCCTCCACTTT. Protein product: CASSMDRGNSPLHF.

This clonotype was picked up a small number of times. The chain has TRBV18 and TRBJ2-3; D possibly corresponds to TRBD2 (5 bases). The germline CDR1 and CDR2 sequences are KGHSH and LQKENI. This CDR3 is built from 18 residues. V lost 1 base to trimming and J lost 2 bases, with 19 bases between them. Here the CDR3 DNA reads TGTGCCAGCTCACCACGGGTGCTAGCTGATCTCCCCACAGATACGCAGTATTTT. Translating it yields CASSPRVLADLPTDTQYF.

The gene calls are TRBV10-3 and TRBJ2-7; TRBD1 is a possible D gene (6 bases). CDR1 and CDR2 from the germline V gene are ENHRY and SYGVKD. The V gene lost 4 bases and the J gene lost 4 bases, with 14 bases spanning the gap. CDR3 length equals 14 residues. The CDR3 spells CAISGDGRGYEQYF. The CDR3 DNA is TGTGCCATCAGTGGGGATGGCAGGGGTTACGAGCAGTACTTC.

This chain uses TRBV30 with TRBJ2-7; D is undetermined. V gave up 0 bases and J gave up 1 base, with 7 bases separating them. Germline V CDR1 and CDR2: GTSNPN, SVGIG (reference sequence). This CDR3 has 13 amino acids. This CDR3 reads CAWSVWGSYEQYF. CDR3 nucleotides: TGTGCCTGGAGTGTTTGGGGTTCCTACGAGCAGTACTTC. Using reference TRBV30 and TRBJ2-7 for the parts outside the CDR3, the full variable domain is SQTIHQWPATLVQPVGSPLSLECTVEGTSNPNLYWYRQAAGRGLQLLFYSVGIGQISSEVPQNLSASRPQDRQFILSSKKLLLSDSGFYLCAWSVWGSYEQYFGPGTRLTVT.

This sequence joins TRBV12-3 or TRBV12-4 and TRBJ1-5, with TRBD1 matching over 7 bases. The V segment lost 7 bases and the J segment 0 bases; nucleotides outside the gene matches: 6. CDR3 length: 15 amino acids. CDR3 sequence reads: CASTEGAYSNQPQHF. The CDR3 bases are TGTGCCAGCACCGAGGGGGCGTATAGCAATCAGCCCCAGCATTTT.

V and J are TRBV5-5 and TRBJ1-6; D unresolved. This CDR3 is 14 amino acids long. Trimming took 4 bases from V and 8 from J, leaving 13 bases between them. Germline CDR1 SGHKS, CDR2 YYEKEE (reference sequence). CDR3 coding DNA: TGTGCCAGCAGCCTACGAGTCATTGATTCACCCCTCCACTTT. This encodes CASSLRVIDSPLHF.

The CDR3 nucleotides are TGTGCCAGCAGTGAAGGGGCAGGGGGCTATGGCTACACCTTC. Translating it yields CASSEGAGGYGYTF. This chain uses TRBV2 with TRBJ1-2; 7 bases line up with TRBD1. CDR1 is SNHLY, CDR2 FYNNEI, per germline. The J segment lost 4 bases and the V segment lost 1 base, leaving 3 bases of the junction unmatched. The length of the CDR3 is 14 residues. Using reference TRBV2 and TRBJ1-2 for the parts outside the CDR3, the full variable domain is EPEVTQTPSHQVTQMGQEVILRCVPISNHLYFYWYRQILGQKVEFLVSFYNNEISEKSEIFDDQFSVERPDGSNFTLKIRSTKLEDSAMYFCASSEGAGGYGYTFGSGTRLTVV.

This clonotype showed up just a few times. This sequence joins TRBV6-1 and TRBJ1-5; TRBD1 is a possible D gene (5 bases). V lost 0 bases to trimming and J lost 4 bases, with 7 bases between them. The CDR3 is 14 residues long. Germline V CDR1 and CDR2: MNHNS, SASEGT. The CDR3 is CASSEAGGNQPQHF. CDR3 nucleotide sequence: TGTGCCAGCAGTGAAGCTGGGGGTAATCAGCCCCAGCATTTT.

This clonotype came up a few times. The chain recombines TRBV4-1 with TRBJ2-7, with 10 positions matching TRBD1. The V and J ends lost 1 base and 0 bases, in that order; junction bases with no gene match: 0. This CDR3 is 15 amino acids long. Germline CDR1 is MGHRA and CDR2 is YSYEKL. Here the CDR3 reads CASSQGTGGSYEQYF. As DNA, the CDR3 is TGCGCCAGCAGCCAAGGGACAGGGGGCTCCTACGAGCAGTACTTC.

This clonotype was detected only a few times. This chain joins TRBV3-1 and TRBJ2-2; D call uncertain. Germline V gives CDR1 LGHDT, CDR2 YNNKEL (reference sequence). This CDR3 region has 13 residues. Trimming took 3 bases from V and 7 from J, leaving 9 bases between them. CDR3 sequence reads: CASSHASVGELFF. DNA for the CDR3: TGTGCCAGCAGCCACGCCTCGGTCGGGGAGCTGTTTTTT.

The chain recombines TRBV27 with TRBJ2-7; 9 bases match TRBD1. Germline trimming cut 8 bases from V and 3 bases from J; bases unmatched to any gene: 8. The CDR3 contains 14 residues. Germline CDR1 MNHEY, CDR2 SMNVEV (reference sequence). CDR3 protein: CASGGQGKDYEQYF. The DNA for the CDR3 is TGTGCCAGCGGGGGACAGGGTAAGGACTACGAGCAGTACTTC.

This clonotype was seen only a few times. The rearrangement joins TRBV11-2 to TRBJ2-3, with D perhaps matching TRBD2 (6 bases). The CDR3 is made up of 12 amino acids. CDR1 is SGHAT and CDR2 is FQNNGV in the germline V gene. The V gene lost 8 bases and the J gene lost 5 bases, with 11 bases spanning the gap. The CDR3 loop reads CASLVGGDTQYF. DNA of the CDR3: TGTGCCAGCCTCGTGGGGGGAGATACGCAGTATTTT.